This TCR beta chain was profiled in a study of blood T cell repertoires in COVID-19. Assay: immunoSEQ multiplex PCR; the TCRdb copy retains only in-frame clones and omits some. The data show 120,000 to 150,000 clones, over 75% seen once. The germline V gene has CDR1 LNHDA and CDR2 SQIVND (reference sequence). The CDR3 covers 13 residues. With 5 bases clipped from V and 7 bases from J, the junction kept 8 bases outside the gene matches. The TCR sequence derives from a man aged 50-59 years in a cohort exposed to, infected with or recovered from COVID-19 (not recorded which). The V gene is TRBV19, the J gene TRBJ2-7; 7 bases line up with TRBD1. Sequencing used PBMCs or T cells enriched from blood (not recorded which). In DNA, the CDR3 is TGTGCCAGTAGTGTCCAGTCAGGGGGTGAGCAGTACTTC. This sequence encodes CASSVQSGGEQYF.